The clone carrying this TCR beta chain is medium-sized by share. Its specificity is unknown. Antiretroviral therapy had run roughly three months, about 14 weeks, before follow-up blood collection. No cell fractionation was done, so the repertoire covers all unsorted peripheral blood T cells. Reverse transcription used around 500 ng RNA and constant-region primers for alpha and beta. Using multiplexing indices, alpha and beta chain libraries were generated apart by chain-specific third strand synthesis. TCRdb passed the 5' RACE reads through MiXCR, listing each CDR3 protein once. The data show about 3,800 distinct CDR3 sequences, about 7.8% seen once. The data are from a study of HIV-infected patients and healthy controls. Study-wide results and caveats: Healthy controls carried many MAIT alpha-chain CDR3s, while HIV+ repertoires had few. Unequal distinct sequence numbers between patients and controls complicated comparisons.

CDR3 length: 15 amino acids. Trimming pared 3 bases from V and 4 bases from J, leaving 16 bases between. Germline-derived CDR1 and CDR2 are SGHKS and YYEKEE (reference sequence). The sequence derives from an adult with HIV infection. Sequenced here: blood, sampled during antiretroviral therapy. This sequence joins TRBV5-5 and TRBJ1-2; no clear D gene. CDR3: CASSSGWEGLYGYTF. Here the CDR3 DNA reads TGTGCCAGCAGCTCTGGCTGGGAGGGCCTCTATGGCTACACCTTC. The full variable domain, its missing parts supplied by reference TRBV5-5 and TRBJ1-2, is DAGVTQSPTHLIKTRGQQVTLRCSPISGHKSVSWYQQVLGQGPQFIFQYYEKEERGRGNFPDRFSARQFPNYSSELNVNALLLGDSALYLCASSSGWEGLYGYTFGSGTRLTVV.